This TCR beta chain was documented in a study of CD8 T cells in ankylosing spondylitis. TCRdb ran MiXCR on the 5' RACE reads and lists one entry per CDR3 protein. The data show about 360,000 distinct CDR3 sequences, roughly 14% seen once. V shed 4 bases and J 5 bases; nucleotides not matched to a gene: 7. The CDR3 covers 14 residues. Germline values: CDR1 SNHLY, CDR2 FYNNEI. This clonotype occurred a few times. The V and J genes are TRBV2 and TRBJ2-5; 7 bases agree with TRBD2. Sequencing was performed on blood, either unsorted or a sorted T cell fraction (not recorded which). The clonotype was recovered from a male donor with ankylosing spondylitis or in good health (not recorded which). This chain's CDR3 is CASSGTSRFETQYF. The CDR3 bases are TGTGCCAGCAGTGGGACTAGTAGGTTCGAGACCCAGTACTTC.